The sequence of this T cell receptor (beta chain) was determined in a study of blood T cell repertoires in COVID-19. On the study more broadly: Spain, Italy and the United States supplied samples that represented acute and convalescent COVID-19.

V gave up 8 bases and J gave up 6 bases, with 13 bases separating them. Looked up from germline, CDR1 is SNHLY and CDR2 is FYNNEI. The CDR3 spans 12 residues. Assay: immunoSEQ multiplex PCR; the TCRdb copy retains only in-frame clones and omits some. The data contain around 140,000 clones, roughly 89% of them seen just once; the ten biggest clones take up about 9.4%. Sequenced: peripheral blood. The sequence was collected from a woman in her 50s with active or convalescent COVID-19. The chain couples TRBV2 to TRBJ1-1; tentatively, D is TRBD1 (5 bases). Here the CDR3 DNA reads TGTGCCAGCTCTTTGGGGCTCGCTGAAGCTTTCTTT. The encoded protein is CASSLGLAEAFF.